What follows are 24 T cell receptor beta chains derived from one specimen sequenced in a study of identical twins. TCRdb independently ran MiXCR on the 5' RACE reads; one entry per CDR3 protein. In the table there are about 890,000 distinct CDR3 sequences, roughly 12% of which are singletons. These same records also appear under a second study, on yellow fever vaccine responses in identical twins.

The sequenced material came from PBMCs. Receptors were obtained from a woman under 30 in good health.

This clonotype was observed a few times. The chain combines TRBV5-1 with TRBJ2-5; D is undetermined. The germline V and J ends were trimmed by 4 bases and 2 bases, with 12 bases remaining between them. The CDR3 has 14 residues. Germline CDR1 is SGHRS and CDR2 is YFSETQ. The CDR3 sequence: CASSLRGQQETQYF. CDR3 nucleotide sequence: TGCGCCAGCAGCCTAAGAGGTCAACAAGAGACCCAGTACTTC.

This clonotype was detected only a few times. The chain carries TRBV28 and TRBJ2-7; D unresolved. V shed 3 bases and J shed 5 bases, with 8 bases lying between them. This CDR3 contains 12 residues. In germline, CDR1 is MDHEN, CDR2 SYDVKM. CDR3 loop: CASSLPLNEQYF. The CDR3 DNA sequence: TGTGCCAGCAGTTTGCCCCTTAACGAGCAGTACTTC.

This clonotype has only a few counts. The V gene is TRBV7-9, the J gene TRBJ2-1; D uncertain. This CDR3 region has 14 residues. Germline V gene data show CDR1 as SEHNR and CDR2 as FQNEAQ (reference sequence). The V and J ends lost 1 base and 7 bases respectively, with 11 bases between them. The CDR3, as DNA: TGTGCCAGCAGCTTAGTGGTGCCCGGGAATGAGCAGTTCTTC. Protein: CASSLVVPGNEQFF.

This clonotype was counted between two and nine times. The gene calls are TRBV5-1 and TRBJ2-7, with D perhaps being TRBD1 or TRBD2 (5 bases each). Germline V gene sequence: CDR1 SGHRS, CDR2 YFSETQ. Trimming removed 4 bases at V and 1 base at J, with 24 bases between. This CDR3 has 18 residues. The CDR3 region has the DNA TGCGCCAGCAGCCTAAGCTTAATTCAAGGGACCTTATCCTACGAGCAGTACGTC. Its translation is CASSLSLIQGTLSYEQYV.

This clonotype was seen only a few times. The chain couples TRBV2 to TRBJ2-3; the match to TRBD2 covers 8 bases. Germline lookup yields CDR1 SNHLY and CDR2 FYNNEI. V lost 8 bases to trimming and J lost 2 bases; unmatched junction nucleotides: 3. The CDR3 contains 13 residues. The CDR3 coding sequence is TGTGCCAGCTGCGGGGGGTTCACAGATACGCAGTATTTT. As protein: CASCGGFTDTQYF.

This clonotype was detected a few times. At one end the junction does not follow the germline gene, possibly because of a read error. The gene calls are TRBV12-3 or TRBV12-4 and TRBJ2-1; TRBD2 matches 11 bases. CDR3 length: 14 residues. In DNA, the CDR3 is TGTACCAGCAGTTCGGGACTAGCGGTCAATGAGCAGTTCTTC. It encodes CTSSSGLAVNEQFF.

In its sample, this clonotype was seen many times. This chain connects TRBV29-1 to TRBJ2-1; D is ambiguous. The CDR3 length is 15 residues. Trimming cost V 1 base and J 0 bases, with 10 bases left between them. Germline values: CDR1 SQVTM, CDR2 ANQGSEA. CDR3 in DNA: TGCAGCGTTGAAGGGCGCCTGAGCTCCTACAATGAGCAGTTCTTC. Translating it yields CSVEGRLSSYNEQFF.

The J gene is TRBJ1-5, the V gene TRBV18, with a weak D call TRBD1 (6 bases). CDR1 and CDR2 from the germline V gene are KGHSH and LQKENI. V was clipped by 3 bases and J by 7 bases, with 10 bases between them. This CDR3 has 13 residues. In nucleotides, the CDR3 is TGTGCCAGCTCACCGTACAGGGTCCAGCCCCAGCATTTT. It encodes CASSPYRVQPQHF.

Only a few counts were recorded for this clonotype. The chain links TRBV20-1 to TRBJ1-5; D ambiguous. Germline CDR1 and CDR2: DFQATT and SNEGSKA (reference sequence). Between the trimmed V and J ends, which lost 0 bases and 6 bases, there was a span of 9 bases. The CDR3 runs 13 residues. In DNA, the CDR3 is TGCAGTGCTAGAGAGCGGGTCGGTCAGCCCCAGCATTTT. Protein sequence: CSARERVGQPQHF.

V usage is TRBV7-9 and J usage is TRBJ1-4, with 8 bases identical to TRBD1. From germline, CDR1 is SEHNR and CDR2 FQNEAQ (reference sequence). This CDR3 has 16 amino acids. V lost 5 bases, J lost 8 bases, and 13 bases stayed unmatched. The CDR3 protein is CASSVGQTGVGEKLFF. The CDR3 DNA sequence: TGTGCCAGCAGCGTTGGACAGACAGGGGTCGGGGAAAAACTGTTTTTT.

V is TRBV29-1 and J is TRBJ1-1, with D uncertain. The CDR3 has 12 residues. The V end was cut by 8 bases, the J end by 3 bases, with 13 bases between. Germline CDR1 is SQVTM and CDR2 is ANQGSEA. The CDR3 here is CSYQPGDTEAFF. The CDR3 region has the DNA TGCAGCTACCAGCCTGGGGACACTGAAGCTTTCTTT.

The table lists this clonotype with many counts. This chain's CDR3 is CASSPGQGRSEKLFF. In nucleotides, the CDR3 is TGTGCCAGCAGTCCTGGACAGGGTCGAAGTGAAAAACTGTTTTTT. J is TRBJ1-4 and V is TRBV12-3 or TRBV12-4; 8 nucleotides match TRBD1. The CDR3 extends over 15 amino acids. Losses at the gene ends were 5 bases for V and 7 bases for J; bases not matched to a gene: 9.

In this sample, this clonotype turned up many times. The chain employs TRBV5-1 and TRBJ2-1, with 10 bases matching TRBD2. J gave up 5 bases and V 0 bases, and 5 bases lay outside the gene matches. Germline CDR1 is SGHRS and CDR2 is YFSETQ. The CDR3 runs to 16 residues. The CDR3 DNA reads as TGCGCCAGCAGCTTGGAACTAGCGGGACAAAACAATGAGCAGTTCTTC. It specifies CASSLELAGQNNEQFF.

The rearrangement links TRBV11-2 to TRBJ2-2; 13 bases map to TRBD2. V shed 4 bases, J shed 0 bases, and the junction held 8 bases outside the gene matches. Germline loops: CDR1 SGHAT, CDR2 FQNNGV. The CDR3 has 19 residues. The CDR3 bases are TGTGCCAGCAGCTCCTGGACTAGCGGGGGAGGAACGAACACCGGGGAGCTGTTTTTT. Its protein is CASSSWTSGGGTNTGELFF.

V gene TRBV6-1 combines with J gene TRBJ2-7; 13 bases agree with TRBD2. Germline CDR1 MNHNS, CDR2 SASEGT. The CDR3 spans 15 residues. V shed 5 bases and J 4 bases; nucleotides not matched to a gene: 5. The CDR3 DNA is TGTGCCAGCAGTAAACAGGGACTAGCGGGGTACGAGCAGTACTTC. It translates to CASSKQGLAGYEQYF.

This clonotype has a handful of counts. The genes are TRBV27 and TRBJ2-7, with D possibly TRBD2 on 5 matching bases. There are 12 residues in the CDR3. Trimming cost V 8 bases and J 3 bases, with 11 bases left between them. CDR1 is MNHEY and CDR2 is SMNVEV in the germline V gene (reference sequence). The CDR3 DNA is TGTGCCAGCCCTAGCTTGGTCTACGAGCAGTACGTC. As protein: CASPSLVYEQYV.

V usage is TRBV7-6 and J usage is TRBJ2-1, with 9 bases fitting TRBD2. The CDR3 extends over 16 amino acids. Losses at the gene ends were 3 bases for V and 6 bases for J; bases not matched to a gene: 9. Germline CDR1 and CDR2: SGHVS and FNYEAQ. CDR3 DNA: TGTGCCAGCAGCTTGGGACTAGCATTCCCGGGCAATGAGCAGTTCTTC. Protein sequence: CASSLGLAFPGNEQFF.

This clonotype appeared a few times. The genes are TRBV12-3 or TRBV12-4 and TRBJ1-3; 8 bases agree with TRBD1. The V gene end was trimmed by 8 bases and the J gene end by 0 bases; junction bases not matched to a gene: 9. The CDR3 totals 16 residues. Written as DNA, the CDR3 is TGTGCCAGCCTGATGGACAGGGCCGGCTCTGGAAACACCATATATTTT. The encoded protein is CASLMDRAGSGNTIYF.

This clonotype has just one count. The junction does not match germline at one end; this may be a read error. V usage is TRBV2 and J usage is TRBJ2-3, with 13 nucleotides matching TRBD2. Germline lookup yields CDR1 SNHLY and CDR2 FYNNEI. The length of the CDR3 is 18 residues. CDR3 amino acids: CACSGGLAGVRYTDTQYF. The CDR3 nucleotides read TGTGCCTGCAGTGGAGGACTAGCGGGAGTCCGTTACACAGATACGCAGTATTTT.

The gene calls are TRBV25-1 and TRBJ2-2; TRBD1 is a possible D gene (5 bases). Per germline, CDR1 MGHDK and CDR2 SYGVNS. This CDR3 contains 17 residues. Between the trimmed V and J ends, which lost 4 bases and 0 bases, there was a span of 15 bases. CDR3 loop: CASSAPAGLSNTGELFF. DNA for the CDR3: TGTGCCAGCAGTGCTCCCGCAGGGCTCTCGAACACCGGGGAGCTGTTTTTT.

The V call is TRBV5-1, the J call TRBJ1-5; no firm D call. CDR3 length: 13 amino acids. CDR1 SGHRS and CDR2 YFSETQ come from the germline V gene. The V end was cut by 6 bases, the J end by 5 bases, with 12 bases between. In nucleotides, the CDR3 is TGCGCCAGCATTGCGGAGACCGATCAGCCCCAGCATTTT. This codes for CASIAETDQPQHF. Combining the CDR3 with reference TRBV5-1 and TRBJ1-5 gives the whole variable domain KAGVTQTPRYLIKTRGQQVTLSCSPISGHRSVSWYQQTPGQGLQFLFEYFSETQRNKGNFPGRFSGRQFSNSRSEMNVSTLELGDSALYLCASIAETDQPQHFGDGTRLSIL.

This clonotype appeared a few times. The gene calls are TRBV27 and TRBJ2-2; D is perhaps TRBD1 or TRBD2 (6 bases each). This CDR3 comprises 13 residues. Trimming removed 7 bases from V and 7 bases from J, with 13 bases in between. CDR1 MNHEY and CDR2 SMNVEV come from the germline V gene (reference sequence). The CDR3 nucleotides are TGTGCCAGCAAATTCGGGGGCTTCGGGGAGCTGTTTTTT. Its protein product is CASKFGGFGELFF.

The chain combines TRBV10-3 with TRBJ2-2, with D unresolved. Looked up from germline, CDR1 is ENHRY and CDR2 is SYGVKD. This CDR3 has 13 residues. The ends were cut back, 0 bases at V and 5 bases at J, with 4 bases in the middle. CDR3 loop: CAISESQTGELFF. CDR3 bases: TGTGCCATCAGTGAGTCGCAGACCGGGGAGCTGTTTTTT.

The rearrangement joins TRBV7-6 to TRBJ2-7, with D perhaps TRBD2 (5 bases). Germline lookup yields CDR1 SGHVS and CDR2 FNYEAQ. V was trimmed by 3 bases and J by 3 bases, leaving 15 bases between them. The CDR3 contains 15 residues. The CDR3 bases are TGTGCCAGCAGCTTTAGCGCTTCATCTTTCTACGAGCAGTACTTC. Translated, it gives CASSFSASSFYEQYF.